The clone carrying this TCR beta chain was picked up a small number of times. Its antigen is as yet unknown. The data were taken from a study of beta chain features in type 1 diabetes. Study-level points and caveats: Within each of all four CD4+ subsets, Type 1 diabetes patients had TCRB CDR3s that were moderately but significantly shorter.

The CDR3 is 16 residues long. Between the trimmed V and J ends, which lost 5 bases and 2 bases, there was a span of 16 bases. Germline V gene lookup returns CDR1 SGHTA and CDR2 FQGNSA. The sequenced template was cDNA made from the entire isolated RNA. TCRdb's copy holds only in-frame clones and misses some; the assay was immunoSEQ multiplex PCR. The sample yields hundreds of thousands of clones, roughly 10% seen once. The specimen was naive CD4+ T cells from blood. This sequence joins TRBV7-2 and TRBJ2-1; possibly TRBD1 for D (5 bases). The TCR was taken from a man younger than 40 with type 1 diabetes. CDR3 sequence reads: CASSQAGRATYNEQFF. CDR3 DNA: TGTGCCAGCAGCCAAGCAGGCAGGGCGACCTACAATGAGCAGTTCTTC.